This is a list of T cell receptor beta chains from one sample in a study of blood T cell repertoires in COVID-19. TCRdb's copy holds only in-frame clones and misses some; the assay was immunoSEQ multiplex PCR. The sample has some 250,000 clones; 70% to 90% are singletons. Sequenced input: peripheral blood. These TCRs come from a woman between 40 and 50 years old who had recovered from COVID-19. Both conserved end residues are part of each CDR3. The order of the fields is clone size, D gene, J gene, V gene, CDR3 protein, CDR3 DNA. D genes are given only for firm matches. The size of a clone is reported for some rows only, either as once, few or many, or as a class for expanded clones.

once	.	TRBJ1-3	TRBV30	CACTQTARSVTIYF	TGTGCCTGTACCCAGACAGCCCGGAGTGTCACCATATATTTT
.	TRBD1	TRBJ1-5	TRBV25-1	CASSVGGLGNQPQHF	TGTGCCAGCAGTGTAGGGGGCTTAGGCAATCAGCCCCAGCATTTT
.	TRBD1	TRBJ2-1	TRBV6-2/TRBV6-3	CASSEDRGRYNEQFF	TGTGCCAGCAGTGAGGACAGGGGGCGCTACAATGAGCAGTTCTTC
.	TRBD2	TRBJ2-5	TRBV2	CASSEFSSGMTQYF	TGTGCCAGCAGCGAGTTTTCTAGCGGTATGACCCAGTACTTC
once	TRBD2	TRBJ2-3	TRBV5-1	CASSLALAGATDTQYF	TGCGCCAGCAGCTTGGCCCTAGCGGGAGCGACAGATACGCAGTATTTT
many	.	TRBJ2-7	TRBV7-2	CASVPGGGPYEQYF	TGTGCCAGCGTCCCGGGAGGGGGCCCCTACGAGCAGTACTTC
once	TRBD2	TRBJ2-1	TRBV28	CASSSPLGLAVFNEQFF	TGTGCCAGCAGTTCCCCCTTGGGGCTAGCGGTGTTCAATGAGCAGTTCTTC
once	TRBD1	TRBJ1-3	TRBV7-2	CASSPGEGTGTGNTIYF	TGTGCCAGCAGCCCAGGGGAGGGGACAGGAACTGGAAACACCATATATTTT
.	.	TRBJ2-1	TRBV11-2	CASSQIAASYNEQFF	TGTGCCAGCAGCCAAATAGCGGCCTCCTACAATGAGCAGTTCTTC
.	.	TRBJ1-4	TRBV7-3	CASSLGLNEKLFF	TGTGCCAGCAGCTTAGGTCTAAATGAAAAACTGTTTTTT
.	.	TRBJ2-7	TRBV19	CASSIGPGEQYF	TGTGCCAGTAGTATAGGACCGGGGGAGCAGTACTTC
.	TRBD1	TRBJ2-1	TRBV27	CASSFRGQSSYNEQFF	TGTGCCAGCAGTTTCCGGGGACAGAGCTCCTACAATGAGCAGTTCTTC
.	.	TRBJ2-1	TRBV7-2	CASSLAGGTYNEQFF	TGTGCCAGCAGCTTAGCTGGCGGGACCTACAATGAGCAGTTCTTC
.	.	TRBJ1-1	TRBV5-1	CASSLWPTGDTEAFF	TGCGCCAGCAGCTTGTGGCCGACCGGGGACACTGAAGCTTTCTTT
.	.	TRBJ1-2	TRBV3-1/TRBV3-2	CASSQGQVSSGYTF	TGTGCCAGCAGCCAAGGACAGGTTTCATCTGGCTACACCTTC
.	.	TRBJ1-2	TRBV5-1	CASSPPSQGPGYTF	TGCGCCAGCAGCCCCCCCTCGCAGGGCCCCGGCTACACCTTC
.	.	TRBJ2-1	TRBV11-2	CASSQTYNEQFF	TGTGCCAGCAGCCAAACCTACAATGAGCAGTTCTTC